These T cell receptor beta chains were read from a single sample in a study of CXCR3-negative and CXCR3-positive naive CD8 T cells. Reanalyzing the 5' RACE reads, TCRdb keeps one entry per CDR3 protein, without DNA. The sample table includes about 120,000 distinct CDR3 sequences. Sequencing was done on a sample of naive CXCR3+ CD8+ T cells from blood. Receptors originate from a human donor in good health. Some clones in this sample may be carry-over from other donors' samples. Both conserved end residues are part of each CDR3. Fields, in order: J gene, V gene, CDR3 protein.

>TRBJ2-7|TRBV19
CASSIQDRAIEQYF
>TRBJ1-1|TRBV5-1
CASSFSALGNTEAFF
>TRBJ2-1|TRBV19
CASRRGWDEQFF
>TRBJ2-7|TRBV4-1
CASSPASSYEQYF
>TRBJ2-7|TRBV10-3
CAISDRTGTSYEQYF
>TRBJ1-2|TRBV7-8
CASSLGATAYGYTF
>TRBJ2-5|TRBV6-5
CASSPETGQETQYF
>TRBJ1-1|TRBV19
CASSIRGQVNTEAFF
>TRBJ2-5|TRBV29-1
CSVEVYDSPQETQYF
>TRBJ1-2|TRBV27
CASSFQGGAYGYTF
>TRBJ2-7|TRBV7-9
CATSLAGRPEQYF
>TRBJ1-1|TRBV9
CASSAGTANTEAFF
>TRBJ2-7|TRBV27
CASSWGIYYEQYF
>TRBJ2-1|TRBV6-5
CASRRGTSGYNEQFF
>TRBJ2-3|TRBV20-1
CSARGKRGGRTDTQYF
>TRBJ2-3|TRBV7-8
CASSLDLLAGGTDTQYF
>TRBJ2-7|TRBV7-6
CASSTGGAYYEQYF
>TRBJ2-1|TRBV28
CASSLFTGGSYNEQFF
>TRBJ2-7|TRBV13
CASSPKPAGQVKRYF
>TRBJ2-5|TRBV28
CASSLLAGEPQETQYF
>TRBJ2-2|TRBV23-1
CASKRQVQGTGELFF
>TRBJ1-1|TRBV29-1
CSVISGGTEAFF
>TRBJ2-1|TRBV27
CASSLASGALSYNEQFF
>TRBJ2-7|TRBV4-3
CASSQDTGPSYEQYF
>TRBJ2-7|TRBV5-1
CASSFTSGGSYEQYF
>TRBJ2-2|TRBV14
CASSQVLLGGSTGELFF
>TRBJ2-7|TRBV12-3/TRBV12-4
CASSTRGTPVEQYF